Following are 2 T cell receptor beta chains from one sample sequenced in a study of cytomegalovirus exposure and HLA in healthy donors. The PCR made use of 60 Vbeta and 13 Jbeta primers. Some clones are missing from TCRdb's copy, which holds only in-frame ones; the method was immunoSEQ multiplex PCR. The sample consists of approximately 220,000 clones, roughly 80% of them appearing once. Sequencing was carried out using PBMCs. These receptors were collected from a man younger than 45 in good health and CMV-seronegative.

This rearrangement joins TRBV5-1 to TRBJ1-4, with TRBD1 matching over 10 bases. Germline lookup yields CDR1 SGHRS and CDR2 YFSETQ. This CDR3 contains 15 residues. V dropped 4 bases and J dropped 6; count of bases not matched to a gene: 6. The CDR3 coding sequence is TGCGCCAGCAGCGCGACCGGGACAGGGGATGAAAAACTGTTTTTT. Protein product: CASSATGTGDEKLFF.

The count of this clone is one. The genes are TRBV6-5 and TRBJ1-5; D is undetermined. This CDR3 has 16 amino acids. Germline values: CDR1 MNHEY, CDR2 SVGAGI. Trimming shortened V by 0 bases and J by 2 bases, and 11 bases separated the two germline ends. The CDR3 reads CASSYSGRFGNQPQHF. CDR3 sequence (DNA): TGTGCCAGCAGTTACTCAGGGAGATTCGGCAATCAGCCCCAGCATTTT.